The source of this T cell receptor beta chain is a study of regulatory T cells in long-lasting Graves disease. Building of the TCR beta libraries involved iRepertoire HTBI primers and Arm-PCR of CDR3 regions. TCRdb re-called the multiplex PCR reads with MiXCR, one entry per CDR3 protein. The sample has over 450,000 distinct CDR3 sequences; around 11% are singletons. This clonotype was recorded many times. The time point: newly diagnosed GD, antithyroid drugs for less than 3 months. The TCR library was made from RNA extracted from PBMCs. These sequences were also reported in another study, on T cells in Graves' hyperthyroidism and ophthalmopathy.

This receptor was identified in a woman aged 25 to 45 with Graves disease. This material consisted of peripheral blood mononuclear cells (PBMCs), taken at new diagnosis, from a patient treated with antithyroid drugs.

The CDR3 protein is CASSPVGYGYSYEQYF. CDR3 sequence (DNA): TGTGCCAGCAGCCCAGTTGGGTATGGCTACTCCTACGAGCAGTACTTC. The rearrangement links TRBV3-1 to TRBJ2-7; D is ambiguous. This CDR3 is 16 amino acids long. Germline lookup yields CDR1 LGHDT and CDR2 YNNKEL (reference sequence). Trimming left V 4 bases short and J 0 bases short, with 16 bases between.